These 8 T cell receptor beta chains share one sample of origin, sequenced in a study of radiotherapy plus CTLA-4 blockade in lung cancer. Sequencing used immunoSEQ multiplex PCR; TCRdb keeps in-frame clones, though not all of them. The table lists 50,000 to 75,000 clones, around 77% of them singletons. Sequencing was performed on peripheral blood, taken from a patient treated with radiotherapy plus ipilimumab. The origin of the receptors is a human donor with non-small cell lung cancer who had a complete response to radiotherapy plus ipilimumab.

The J gene is TRBJ2-1, the V gene TRBV2; D uncertain. The germline gives CDR1 SNHLY, CDR2 FYNNEI. The V gene lost 8 bases and the J gene lost 7 bases, with 6 bases spanning the gap. The CDR3 length is 10 residues. This CDR3 reads CASQENEQFF. The CDR3 nucleotides read TGTGCCAGCCAGGAAAATGAGCAGTTCTTC.

This chain joins TRBV9 and TRBJ2-1; 10 bases match TRBD2. CDR3 size: 14 residues. Germline lookup yields CDR1 SGDLS and CDR2 YYNGEE. Trimming at V came to 2 bases and at J to 15 bases, leaving 11 bases not matched to a gene. As DNA, the CDR3 is TGTGCCAGCAGCGTCGACTTGAGCGGGAGGGCTAGGTTCTTC. Translating gives CASSVDLSGRARFF.

The chain links TRBV11-3 to TRBJ1-1; 10 bases map to TRBD1. Trimming cost V 5 bases and J 7 bases; bases outside gene matches: 7. This CDR3 region has 14 residues. The germline gives CDR1 SGHNT, CDR2 YENEEA. CDR3 region: CASSPGTGDLEAFF. The CDR3 DNA is TGTGCCAGCAGCCCCGGGACAGGGGATCTTGAAGCTTTCTTT.

The CDR3 DNA reads TGCGCCAGCAGCTTGAGACAGGCAACAGATACGCAGTATTTT. Translated: CASSLRQATDTQYF. V is TRBV5-1 and J is TRBJ2-3, with TRBD1 as a possible D gene (6 bases). Trimming took off 1 base at V and 3 bases at J, with 9 bases between the two ends. Germline-derived CDR1 and CDR2 are SGHRS and YFSETQ. CDR3 size: 14 residues. Drawing the rest from reference TRBV5-1 and TRBJ2-3, the complete variable domain is KAGVTQTPRYLIKTRGQQVTLSCSPISGHRSVSWYQQTPGQGLQFLFEYFSETQRNKGNFPGRFSGRQFSNSRSEMNVSTLELGDSALYLCASSLRQATDTQYFGPGTRLTVL.

V usage is TRBV18 and J usage is TRBJ2-1, with no clear D. Germline V gene data show CDR1 as KGHSH and CDR2 as LQKENI. The V end lost 0 bases, the J end lost 9 bases, and 9 bases lay between the germline ends. This CDR3 is 13 amino acids long. CDR3 sequence: CASSPPKLGEQFF. CDR3 in DNA: TGTGCCAGCTCACCACCGAAACTGGGTGAGCAGTTCTTC. The full variable domain, its missing parts supplied by reference TRBV18 and TRBJ2-1, is NAGVMQNPRHLVRRRGQEARLRCSPMKGHSHVYWYRQLPEEGLKFMVYLQKENIIDESGMPKERFSAEFPKEGPSILRIQQVVRGDSAAYFCASSPPKLGEQFFGPGTRLTVL.

The genes are TRBV7-9 and TRBJ2-6; TRBD1 is a possible D gene (5 bases). Germline V gene lookup returns CDR1 SEHNR and CDR2 FQNEAQ (reference sequence). The CDR3 length is 18 residues. Deletions cut 6 bases from V and 4 bases from J, with 22 bases between. The DNA of the CDR3 is TGTGCCAGCAGTGTTAGACGTGGCTCGCAGGGAGGGGCCAACGTCCTGACTTTC. The encoded protein is CASSVRRGSQGGANVLTF.

The chain links TRBV29-1 to TRBJ1-2; no clear D. CDR3 size: 12 residues. The V gene lost 7 bases and the J gene lost 4 bases, with 13 bases spanning the gap. Germline V gene lookup returns CDR1 SQVTM and CDR2 ANQGSEA. The CDR3, as DNA: TGCAGCGCCGCCCACGGGAGCTATGGCTACACCTTC. Its translation: CSAAHGSYGYTF.

J is TRBJ1-2 and V is TRBV20-1; 8 positions agree with TRBD1. The ends lost 4 bases at V and 7 bases at J; junction bases unmatched: 2. CDR1 is DFQATT, CDR2 SNEGSKA, per germline (reference sequence). The CDR3 consists of 11 residues. The CDR3 sequence is CSANRGIGYTF. The CDR3, as DNA: TGCAGTGCTAACAGGGGGATTGGCTACACCTTC.